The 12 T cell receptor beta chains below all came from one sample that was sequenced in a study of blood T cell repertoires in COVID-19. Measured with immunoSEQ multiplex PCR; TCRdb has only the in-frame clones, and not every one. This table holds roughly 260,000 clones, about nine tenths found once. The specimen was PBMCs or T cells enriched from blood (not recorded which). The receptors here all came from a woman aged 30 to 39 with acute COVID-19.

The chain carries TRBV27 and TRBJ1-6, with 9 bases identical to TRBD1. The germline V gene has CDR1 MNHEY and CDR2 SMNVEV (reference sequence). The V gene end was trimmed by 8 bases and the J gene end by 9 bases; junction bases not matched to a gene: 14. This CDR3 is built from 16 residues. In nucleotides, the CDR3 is TGTGCCAGCGGACGAACAGGGGGCGCGGGGAGTTCACCCCTCCACTTT. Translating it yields CASGRTGGAGSSPLHF.

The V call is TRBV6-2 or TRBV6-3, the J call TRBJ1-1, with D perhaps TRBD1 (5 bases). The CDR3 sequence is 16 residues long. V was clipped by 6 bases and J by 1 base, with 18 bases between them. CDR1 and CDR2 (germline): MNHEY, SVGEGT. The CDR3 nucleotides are TGTGCCAGCAGCCCTTATGGGGATGGGGCGAACACTGAAGCTTTCTTT. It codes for CASSPYGDGANTEAFF.

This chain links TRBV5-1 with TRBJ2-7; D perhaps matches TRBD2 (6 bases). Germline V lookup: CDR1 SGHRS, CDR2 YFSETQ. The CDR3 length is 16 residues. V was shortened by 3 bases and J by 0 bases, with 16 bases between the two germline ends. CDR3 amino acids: CASSYGLLLSSYEQYF. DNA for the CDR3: TGCGCCAGCAGCTATGGACTACTACTTAGCTCCTACGAGCAGTACTTC.

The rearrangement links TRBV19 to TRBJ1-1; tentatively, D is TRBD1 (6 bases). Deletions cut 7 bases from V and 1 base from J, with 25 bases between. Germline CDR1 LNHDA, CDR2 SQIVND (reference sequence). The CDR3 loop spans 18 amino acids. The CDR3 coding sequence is TGTGCCAGTATCCCTCCCCGGGGGGCCCCCAAATGGAACACTGAAGCTTTCTTT. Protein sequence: CASIPPRGAPKWNTEAFF.

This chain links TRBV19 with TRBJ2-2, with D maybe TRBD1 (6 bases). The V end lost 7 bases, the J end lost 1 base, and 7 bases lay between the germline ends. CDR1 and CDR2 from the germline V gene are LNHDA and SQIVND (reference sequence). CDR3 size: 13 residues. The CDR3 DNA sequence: TGTGCCAGTAACAGGGTGAACACCGGGGAGCTGTTTTTT. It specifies CASNRVNTGELFF.

The CDR3 here is CASSNALQGNEQFF. The CDR3 DNA is TGTGCCAGCAGCAACGCCCTCCAGGGAAATGAGCAGTTCTTC. This rearrangement joins TRBV11-3 to TRBJ2-1; D may be TRBD1 (5 bases). V lost 5 bases, J lost 7 bases, and 15 bases lay in between. This CDR3 contains 14 residues. Germline-derived CDR1 and CDR2 are SGHNT and YENEEA.

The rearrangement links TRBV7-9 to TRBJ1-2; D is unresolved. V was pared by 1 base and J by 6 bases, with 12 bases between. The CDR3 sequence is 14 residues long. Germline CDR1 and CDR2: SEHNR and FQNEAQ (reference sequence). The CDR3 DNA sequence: TGTGCCAGCAGCTTAGTAGTTTACGAGGATGGCTACACCTTC. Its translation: CASSLVVYEDGYTF. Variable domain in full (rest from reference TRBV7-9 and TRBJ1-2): DTGVSQNPRHKITKRGQNVTFRCDPISEHNRLYWYRQTLGQGPEFLTYFQNEAQLEKSRLLSDRFSAERPKGSFSTLEIQRTEQGDSAMYLCASSLVVYEDGYTFGSGTRLTVV.

CDR3 bases: TGTGCCAGCAGTTCCTGGTCTCGAGGAGGCAATCAGCCCCAGCATTTT. It specifies CASSSWSRGGNQPQHF. This chain joins TRBV27 and TRBJ1-5; D is undetermined. Deletions cut 4 bases from V and 2 bases from J, with 15 bases between. The germline V gene has CDR1 MNHEY and CDR2 SMNVEV (reference sequence). CDR3 length equals 16 residues.

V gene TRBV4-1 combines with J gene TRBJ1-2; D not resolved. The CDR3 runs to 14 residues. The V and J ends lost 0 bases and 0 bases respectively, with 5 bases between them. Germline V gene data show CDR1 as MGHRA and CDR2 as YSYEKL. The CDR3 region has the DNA TGCGCCAGCAGCCAAGATTCAGCTAACTATGGCTACACCTTC. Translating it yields CASSQDSANYGYTF.

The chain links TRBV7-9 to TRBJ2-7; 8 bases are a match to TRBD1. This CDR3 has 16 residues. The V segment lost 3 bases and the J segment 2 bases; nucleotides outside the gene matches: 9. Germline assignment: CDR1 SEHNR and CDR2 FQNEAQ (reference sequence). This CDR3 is CASSLTDRGAPYEQYF. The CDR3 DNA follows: TGTGCCAGCAGCTTGACAGACAGGGGAGCGCCCTACGAGCAGTACTTC.

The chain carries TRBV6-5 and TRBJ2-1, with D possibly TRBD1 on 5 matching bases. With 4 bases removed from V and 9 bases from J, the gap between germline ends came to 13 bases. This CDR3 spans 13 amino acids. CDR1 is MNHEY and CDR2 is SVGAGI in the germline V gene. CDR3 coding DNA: TGTGCCAGCAGTTCCCAGGGAAGAAGTGAGCAGTTCTTC. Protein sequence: CASSSQGRSEQFF.

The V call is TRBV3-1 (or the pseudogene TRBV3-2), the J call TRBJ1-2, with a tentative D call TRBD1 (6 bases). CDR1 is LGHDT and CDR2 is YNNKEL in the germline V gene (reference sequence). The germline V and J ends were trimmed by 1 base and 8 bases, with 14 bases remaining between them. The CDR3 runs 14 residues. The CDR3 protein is CASSQGGGDGGYTF. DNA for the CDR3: TGTGCCAGCAGCCAAGGAGGGGGGGATGGAGGCTACACCTTC.